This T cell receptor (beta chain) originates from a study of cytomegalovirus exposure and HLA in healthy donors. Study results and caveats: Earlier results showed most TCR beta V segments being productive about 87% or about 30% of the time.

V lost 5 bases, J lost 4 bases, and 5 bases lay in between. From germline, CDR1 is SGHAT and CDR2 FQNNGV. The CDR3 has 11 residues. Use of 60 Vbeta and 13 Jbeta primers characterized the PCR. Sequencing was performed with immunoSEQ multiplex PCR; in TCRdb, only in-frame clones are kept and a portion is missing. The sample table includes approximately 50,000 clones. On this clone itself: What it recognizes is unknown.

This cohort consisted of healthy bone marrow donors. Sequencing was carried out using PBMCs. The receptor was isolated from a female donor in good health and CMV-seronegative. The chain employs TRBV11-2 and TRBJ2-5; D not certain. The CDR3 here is CASSRVETQYF. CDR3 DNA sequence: TGTGCCAGCAGCCGAGTAGAGACCCAGTACTTC.